This section outlines one T cell receptor beta chain sequence together with its context. Its antigen is as yet unknown. This specimen comes from a study of CD8+ T cells in alopecia areata. The treatment was: oral pan-JAK inhibitor, 5-10 mg twice daily. From PBMCs, CD4+ and CD8+ T cells were sorted. cDNA serving as the sequencing template came from extracted, reverse transcribed RNA. Method: immunoSEQ multiplex PCR; TCRdb's copy keeps in-frame clones and lacks some. The repertoire holds roughly 100,000 clones, with more than 75% as singletons. Study-level results: Expanded CD8+ clones among the top 100, as well as scalp clonality, were significantly decreased by tofacitinib. For lesional scalp, especially alopecia totalis/universalis, clonality was higher than in normal scalp. It was observed that many expanded lesional clones persisted in scalp and blood during tofacitinib.

The material was CD8+ T cells sorted from blood, obtained between weeks 30 and 35, from a patient treated with tofacitinib. The origin of this receptor is a human donor with alopecia areata.

The CDR3 loop is CASSIGQGFEQYF. The CDR3 DNA is TGTGCCAGCAGCATAGGACAGGGATTCGAGCAGTACTTC. The chain recombines TRBV5-6 with TRBJ2-7, with TRBD1 matching 8 bases. The CDR3 covers 13 residues. Looked up from germline, CDR1 is SGHDT and CDR2 is YYEEEE. The V and J ends lost 4 bases and 6 bases, in that order; junction bases with no gene match: 6.